This entry is about one T cell receptor beta chain. Its specific antigen is unknown. The sample originates from a study of cytomegalovirus exposure and HLA in healthy donors (dated by TCRdb to the late 2010s). Describing the broader study: In an earlier analysis of approximately 640 of the donors, about 260 Gb of sequence data and 117 million unique TCR beta sequences from 150 million to 200 million T cells were reported. An early release that covered around 590 HLA-typed donors contained approximately 320 gigabases of sequencing data and tens of millions of unique TCR sequences. Of the approximately 400 genotyped donors, about 80% fell in the genetic ancestry cluster associated with self-reported Caucasian donors. The study was designed to test whether signatures of past pathogen exposure could be identified by cataloging public T cell receptors. The study profiled the T cell repertoires of hundreds of subjects by immunosequencing and related them to cytomegalovirus serostatus. Along with the approximately 700-subject first cohort, a separate validation cohort of about 110 different subjects was used. High-throughput TCR immunosequencing, statistical association of individual TCRs with disease status, and machine learning were combined to predict cytomegalovirus infection status. In a later analysis, previously published TCR beta repertoires from 500 to 750 donors were re-analyzed and high-resolution HLA genotyping was added so that TCR occurrence patterns could be studied. In the later analysis, no new phenotypic data were used to find candidate immune exposures; instead, reliance was placed on TCR beta sequences and their occurrence across donors. An earlier analysis of some 600 of the donors applied high-throughput TCR beta sequencing to assess whether each TCR beta V gene segment acted as functional or pseudogenic. Alongside the repertoire data, information on donor age, sex, ethnicity and CMV serostatus was compiled. A later genetic analysis took genome-wide SNP genotypes for about three fifths of the 666 donors and used that subset as a discovery cohort. Every discovery cohort repertoire had been produced on one sequencing platform. Both class I and class II loci were covered by HLA typing, at four-digit resolution. Typing coverage differed by locus: A, B, C, DRB1 and DQB1 were typed in roughly 629-630 donors, DQA1 in 522, DPA1 in roughly 590, and DPB1 in around 440. A few DR-DQ haplotypes were handled as single units for association and clustering because linkage in the cohort was strong. Across some 400 genotyped donors of the cohort, an average of roughly 250,000 unique TCR beta nucleotide sequences per donor were sequenced, and roughly 18% of those sequences were non-productive.

V has 2 bases trimmed and J has 6 bases trimmed; junction bases matching no gene number 7. From its cysteine to its phenylalanine, the CDR3 spans 14 amino acids. Solely the CDR3 DNA is kept, with 42 bases framed from the first base. Per the germline V gene (reference sequence), MNHEY is the CDR1 and SMNVEV is the CDR2. Libraries came from the immunoSEQ multiplex PCR assay. The multiplex PCR relied on a mix of 60 forward primers for TCR Vbeta segments and 13 reverse primers for TCR Jbeta segments. The CDR3 region of rearranged TCR beta genes was amplified from genomic DNA by a multiplex PCR assay. On the Illumina HiSeq System, the amplified TCR beta libraries were sequenced as 87-base-pair reads. From the authors' description of their analysis: In a later analysis, 77 million or so unique TCR beta chains were counted across the approximately 640 repertoires, and some 10 million of these chains were shared by at least two donors. To remove PCR and sequencing errors, raw reads were error-corrected and collapsed into unique sequences using a nearest-neighbor algorithm that merged closely related sequences. CDR3 sequences were aligned to IMGT reference sequences to assign V, D and J gene segments. For a sequence to be retained, a match of at least six nucleotides to both a V gene segment and a J gene segment was required. A rearrangement was called productive if the CDR3 had no stop codons and remained in frame with V and J, and every other rearrangement was called non-productive. CDR3 was defined according to IMGT convention as the region running from the second conserved V-encoded cysteine to the conserved J-encoded phenylalanine. Sequences without an unambiguous match to a single V gene segment were excluded from the earlier analysis of 500 to 700 of the donors. An earlier analysis of approximately 590 of the donors called V segments functional above 56.7% productive rearrangements and segregating when the between-donor standard deviation exceeded 5%. A statistical classification framework was developed to diagnose cytomegalovirus status using the catalog of TCR beta chain sequences. A later analysis assigned V and J genes by comparing TCR nucleotide sequences with IMGT/GENE-DB human TR gene sequences. A later analysis assigned CDR3 sequences and most-parsimonious VDJ recombination scenarios with the TCRdist pipeline. In a later analysis, each TCR beta chain was defined by its CDR3 amino acid sequence together with its V-gene family, and reads without a unique V-gene family were excluded. In a later analysis, fewer than 600 highly shared, low-generation-probability nucleotide sequences were removed to address suspected cross-contamination and a sequencing artifact. For each public chain, a later analysis derived a clonal expansion index from normalized ranks of inferred template counts within each repertoire. In a later analysis, generation probabilities were computed with a VDJ recombination model fitted to out-of-frame rearrangements, and the resulting probabilities were checked against IGoR. In a later analysis, hypergeometric tests were used to score TCR-TCR, TCR-HLA and TCR-CMV co-occurrence, with a repertoire-size bias correction applied to TCR pairs. False discovery rates were estimated in a later analysis by permuting HLA or CMV assignments 20 times. A later analysis grouped co-occurring TCRs with DBSCAN, adding TCRdist sequence similarity when clustering within HLA-allele-positive subsets. Repertoires with fewer than 30,000 or more than 120,000 public chains were left out of co-occurrence clustering, as were about 5 repertoires with anomalous nucleotide sharing. TCRdb mirrors the immuneACCESS table, restricted to in-frame sequences. Some clones are absent from its copies; in checked studies, under half trace to an unresolved V gene, and the reason for the others is unknown. V, J and clone size are taken as reported in that table, and D and trimming were inferred from the DNA itself. This sample's table has entries for 40,000 to 65,000 clones. The ten largest clones represent roughly 25% of the sample.

General study outcomes and caveats: A later analysis found that TCR association rates varied across HLA loci, with DRB1 alleles showing the most associated TCRs and HLA-C alleles the fewest. Compared with equally common non-associated chains, HLA-associated TCR beta chains in a later analysis were more clonally expanded and had lower generation probabilities. According to a later genetic analysis, donors in an Asian-associated ancestry cluster had fewer N-insertions in productive TCRs than the approximately 670-donor mean. The 87-base-pair reads could not distinguish some IMGT-functional V segments, including TRBV6-2 and TRBV6-3, so those segments were excluded. Correlated functional status among segregating V segments might be attributable to linkage disequilibrium, but an unknown experimental factor could not be ruled out. A total of about 180 TCR beta chains were listed by the study as associated with cytomegalovirus. A later genetic analysis associated a missense DCLRE1C variant with V-gene and J-gene trimming of TCR beta chains, and an independent cohort replicated the association. The authors suggested that the approach could potentially be extended to other disease states and immunological phenotypes. A cluster of highly shared sequence variants was judged likely to be a technical artifact of the sequencing pipeline. Sequencing depth was assumed to be roughly uniform across donors in the presence/absence analyses, though that assumption may not hold. Because HLA typing was unavailable for some donors at each locus, only the typed subset was used in association tests. While some public TCRs were present in many individuals, most TCR sequences turned up only very rarely across donors. Strong co-occurrence of HLA alleles, especially DR and DQ, made assigning TCR associations to individual alleles difficult. CMV serostatus was the only immune exposure information available for the cohort. Only TCR beta chains were sequenced in this cohort, and the absence of alpha or paired-chain data limited detectable features. Approximately 18 rarely observed V segments, including chromosome 9 orphons, were excluded from the earlier analysis of several hundred of the donors because counts were too low. In an earlier analysis of several hundred of the donors, most TCR beta V segments were observed in productive rearrangements about 90% or about 30% of the time, broadly matching IMGT annotations. A later analysis found that most CMV-associated TCR beta chains appeared HLA-restricted, with HLA associations seemingly driven largely by CMV exposure. In vitro tests confirmed that a few of the cytomegalovirus-associated TCR beta chains recognize cytomegalovirus antigens. The classifier was reported to diagnose cytomegalovirus status with high specificity and sensitivity in both the original cohort and the validation cohort. At a false discovery rate of 0.05, a later analysis linked 16,000 or so TCR beta sequences to specific HLA alleles. According to a later analysis, parvovirus B19, influenza, CMV and Epstein-Barr virus appeared linked to several top co-occurrence clusters. A further reported finding was that TCR beta sequences accurately predicted the HLA-A and HLA-B alleles for most subjects in the first cohort.

In total, 600 or so healthy bone marrow donors made up the cohort. Cohort members were all nominally healthy when sampled, although unrecorded immune exposures were likely present. The donor was CMV seropositive and belonged to the group of over 250 seropositive cohort members. Each donor provided a peripheral blood sample, and peripheral blood mononuclear cells were used for TCR beta sequencing. Genomic DNA was extracted from the blood cell samples with the Qiagen DNeasy Blood Extraction Kit. Sequences were obtained from PBMCs. Recombination linked TRBV27 to TRBJ2-7, with 7 junctional bases fitting TRBD1. The sequence derives from a man aged 35 to 55 in good health and CMV-seropositive. CDR3 protein: CASSLAAAGGEQYF. The DNA sequence is as follows: TGTGCCAGCAGTTTAGCGGCGGCAGGGGGCGAGCAGTACTTC.